This T cell receptor (beta chain) was profiled in a study of blood T cell repertoires in COVID-19. Study-wide background: The study drew acute and convalescent COVID-19 samples from the United States, Italy and Spain. T cells, B-cell-depleted T cells, or PBMCs provided the cDNA or gDNA that served as material.

Authors' analysis steps: How many nucleated cells were present was estimated from reference gene primer amplification. The assay was immunoSEQ multiplex PCR, and TCRdb's table has in-frame clones only and misses some. V, J and clone size are taken as reported in that table, and D and trimming were inferred from the DNA itself. The sample yields 85,000 to 130,000 clones, 70% to 90% seen once. Cohorts were based on clinical histories the participants reported. There are 15 residues in the CDR3. V was clipped by 7 bases and J by 4 bases; unmatched bases: 10. CDR1 and CDR2 from the germline V gene are MDHEN and SYDVKM.

The TCR originated in a woman aged 45-60 years who had recovered from COVID-19. V is TRBV28 and J is TRBJ1-5, with 7 nucleotides matching TRBD1. The specimen was PBMCs or T cells enriched from blood (not recorded which). The CDR3 DNA is TGTGCCAGCATCTACCGGGACAGAGTAAATCAGCCCCAGCATTTT. Translated, it gives CASIYRDRVNQPQHF.